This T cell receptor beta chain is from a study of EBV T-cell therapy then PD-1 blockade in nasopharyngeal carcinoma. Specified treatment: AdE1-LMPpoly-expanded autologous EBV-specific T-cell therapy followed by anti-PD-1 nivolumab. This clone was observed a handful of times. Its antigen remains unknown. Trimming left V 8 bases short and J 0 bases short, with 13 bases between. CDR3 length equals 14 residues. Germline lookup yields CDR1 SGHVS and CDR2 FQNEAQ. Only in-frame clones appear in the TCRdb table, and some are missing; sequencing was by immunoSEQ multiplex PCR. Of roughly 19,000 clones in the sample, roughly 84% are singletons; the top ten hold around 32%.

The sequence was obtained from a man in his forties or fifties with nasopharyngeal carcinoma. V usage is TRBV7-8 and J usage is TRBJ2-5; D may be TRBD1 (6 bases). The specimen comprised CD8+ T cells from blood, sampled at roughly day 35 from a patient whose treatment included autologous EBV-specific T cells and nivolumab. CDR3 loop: CASLGRGNQETQYF. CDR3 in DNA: TGTGCCAGCTTAGGCAGGGGTAACCAAGAGACCCAGTACTTC.